This TCR beta chain was captured in a study of PD-1 blockade in classical Hodgkin lymphoma. The CDR3 extends over 15 amino acids. Germline CDR1 is SGHRS and CDR2 is YFSETQ. The germline V and J ends were trimmed by 2 bases and 3 bases, with 14 bases remaining between them. Noted time point: cycle 4 day 1 (C4D1), after less than seven weeks of nivolumab. Following autologous stem cell transplantation, relapse occurred in every patient, and exposure to brentuximab vedotin varied. This table comes from immunoSEQ multiplex PCR, and its TCRdb copy is limited to in-frame clones, with some not included. Counted here are approximately 49,000 clones, approximately 80% occurring once; the ten biggest clones make up around 20%.

The J gene is TRBJ2-5, the V gene TRBV5-1; perhaps TRBD1 as D (5 bases). The input for sequencing was peripheral blood mononuclear cells (PBMCs), taken before the fourth cycle of nivolumab. The TCR originated in a human donor with classical Hodgkin lymphoma. The CDR3 spells CASSFGLATEETQYF. The CDR3 DNA reads as TGCGCCAGCAGCTTCGGGCTTGCGACAGAAGAGACCCAGTACTTC.